This T cell receptor beta chain was profiled in a study of vaccination effects on CD4 cells after COVID-19. About this clone: Its antigen is unidentified.

This CDR3 is built from 12 residues. Germline CDR1 SGHTS, CDR2 YDEGEE. V shed 3 bases, J shed 6 bases, and the junction held 1 base outside the gene matches. ViraFEST used viral peptide pools to expand antigen-specific CD4+ T cells before sequencing. Following 10 days of culture, CD4+ T cells were isolated. Subjects were given two BNT162b2 or mRNA-1273 vaccine doses. Among the vaccine recipients, none had a prior SARS-CoV-2 infection, and nucleocapsid antibodies were negative. Wells each received some 2.2 million PBMC, cultured with approximately 9.7 IU/ml IL-2 and about 10 ug/ml peptides. Repertoires were generated with immunoSEQ multiplex PCR, while TCRdb's copy carries only in-frame clones and drops some. The data show more than 35,000 clones, roughly four fifths seen once.

This TCR was sampled from a human donor who received a COVID-19 vaccine. Some clones in this sample may be carry-over from other donors' samples. This chain uses TRBV5-8 with TRBJ2-3, with 7 bases identical to TRBD2. The material was CD4+ T cells from PBMCs cultured with HCoV-NL63 spike peptides, obtained after COVID-19 vaccination. The CDR3 region is CASSWGGDTQYF. CDR3 nucleotides: TGTGCCAGCAGCTGGGGGGGGGATACGCAGTATTTT.